The 13 T cell receptor beta chains presented below share a single source sample, sequenced in a study of blood T cell repertoires in COVID-19. Clones were read by immunoSEQ multiplex PCR, and TCRdb kept only the in-frame ones, dropping some. The sample shows some 10,000 clones, 70% to 90% of them seen only once. The sample consisted of peripheral blood. These receptors were taken from a man in his forties or fifties with active COVID-19.

The rearrangement links TRBV24-1 to TRBJ2-7; maybe TRBD1 (6 bases). Trimming pared 3 bases from V and 6 bases from J, leaving 17 bases between. From germline, CDR1 is KGHDR and CDR2 SFDVKD. The length of the CDR3 is 15 residues. The CDR3 bases are TGTGCCACCAGTGATGGACAGTCCCCCCTAGGCGAGCAGTACTTC. It encodes CATSDGQSPLGEQYF.

The chain links TRBV19 to TRBJ2-1; TRBD2 agrees at 13 bases. The V segment lost 7 bases and the J segment 0 bases; nucleotides outside the gene matches: 6. This CDR3 is built from 17 residues. Germline CDR1 reads LNHDA; CDR2 reads SQIVND (reference sequence). CDR3 residues: CASKGTSGISSYNEQFF. Here the CDR3 DNA reads TGTGCCAGTAAAGGGACTAGCGGGATATCCTCCTACAATGAGCAGTTCTTC.

The genes are TRBV9 and TRBJ2-2; TRBD2 matches 11 bases. The germline V gene encodes CDR1 SGDLS and CDR2 YYNGEE. The CDR3 has 18 amino acids. Trimming took 2 bases from V and 1 from J; bases not matched to a gene: 7. The CDR3, as DNA: TGTGCCAGCAGCGTTCTGAAGACTAGCGGGATGAACACCGGGGAGCTGTTTTTT. Its protein is CASSVLKTSGMNTGELFF. Complete variable domain (other parts from reference TRBV9 and TRBJ2-2): DSGVTQTPKHLITATGQRVTLRCSPRSGDLSVYWYQQSLDQGLQFLIQYYNGEERAKGNILERFSAQQFPDLHSELNLSSLELGDSALYFCASSVLKTSGMNTGELFFGEGSRLTVL.

The rearrangement joins TRBV11-1 to TRBJ1-1; D might be TRBD1 (6 bases). Germline V gives CDR1 SGHAT, CDR2 FQDESV (reference sequence). The length of the CDR3 is 13 residues. Trimming took off 5 bases at V and 4 bases at J, with 11 bases between the two ends. The CDR3 bases are TGTGCCAGCAGCGCAACAGGGCTCACTGAAGCTTTCTTT. Translation gives CASSATGLTEAFF.

This clone was seen a few times. Other DNA sequences in this sample translate to the same CDR3. The rearrangement uses TRBV27 and TRBJ2-7; 9 bases align to TRBD1. Trimming took 4 bases from V and 6 from J; bases not matched to a gene: 4. This CDR3 is built from 13 residues. The germline V gene has CDR1 MNHEY and CDR2 SMNVEV (reference sequence). The CDR3 nucleotides read TGTGCCAGCAGTTGGACAGGGGCGGGCGAGCAGTACTTC. This codes for CASSWTGAGEQYF.

The chain combines TRBV7-3 with TRBJ2-1; 8 bases agree with TRBD1. This CDR3 contains 15 residues. V lost 6 bases to trimming and J lost 4 bases; unmatched junction nucleotides: 8. Germline V gene lookup returns CDR1 SGHTA and CDR2 FQGTGA. In nucleotides, the CDR3 is TGTGCCAGCAGTACTGGGACAGGCGAGTACAATGAGCAGTTCTTC. This gives the protein CASSTGTGEYNEQFF. The full variable domain, its missing parts supplied by reference TRBV7-3 and TRBJ2-1, is GAGVSQTPSNKVTEKGKYVELRCDPISGHTALYWYRQSLGQGPEFLIYFQGTGAADDSGLPNDRFFAVRPEGSVSTLKIQRTERGDSAVYLCASSTGTGEYNEQFFGPGTRLTVL.

CDR3 DNA: TGTGCCAGCAGCTCCGGGACAGGGTTGTACGAGCAGTACTTC. Its translation: CASSSGTGLYEQYF. This chain joins TRBV5-6 and TRBJ2-7, with 9 bases identical to TRBD1. J was trimmed by 4 bases and V by 3 bases; bases with no gene match: 5. The CDR3 has 14 residues. CDR1 is SGHDT, CDR2 YYEEEE, per germline.

V gene TRBV19 combines with J gene TRBJ2-2, with no clear D. This CDR3 has 13 residues. Germline CDR1 reads LNHDA; CDR2 reads SQIVND (reference sequence). Trimming shortened V by 3 bases and J by 6 bases, and 8 bases separated the two germline ends. The chain's CDR3 is CASSIGDSGELFF. CDR3 nucleotide sequence: TGTGCCAGTAGTATTGGAGATTCCGGGGAGCTGTTTTTT.

The chain recombines TRBV9 with TRBJ1-5, with a possible D match to TRBD1 (5 bases). CDR3 size: 14 residues. Germline CDR1 SGDLS, CDR2 YYNGEE. V lost 6 bases, J lost 5 bases, and 15 bases lay in between. CDR3: CASNPGERDQPQHF. The CDR3, as DNA: TGTGCCAGCAACCCGGGGGAGAGGGATCAGCCCCAGCATTTT.

This chain joins TRBV7-9 and TRBJ2-3, with TRBD1 identical over 8 bases. The V and J ends lost 3 bases and 3 bases, in that order; junction bases with no gene match: 8. This CDR3 comprises 16 residues. CDR1 and CDR2 from the germline V gene are SEHNR and FQNEAQ (reference sequence). Here the CDR3 reads CASSLATGGITDTQYF. DNA of the CDR3: TGTGCCAGCAGCTTGGCAACAGGGGGTATTACAGATACGCAGTATTTT.

For this clone: The germline gene is not matched at one end of the junction; a read error may be the cause. The chain combines TRBV13 with TRBJ2-7; TRBD2 aligns across 7 bases. This CDR3 comprises 12 residues. Germline V gene data show CDR1 as PRHDT and CDR2 as FYEKMQ (reference sequence). CDR3 residues: CASSFGTNPSSF. In DNA, the CDR3 is TGTGCCAGCAGCTTTGGGACTAATCCTTCCTCCTTC.

The rearrangement links TRBV7-2 to TRBJ2-7; the match to TRBD2 covers 14 bases. CDR1 and CDR2 from the germline V gene are SGHTA and FQGNSA. CDR3 length: 18 amino acids. Trimming took 5 bases from V and 2 from J; bases not matched to a gene: 11. CDR3 region: CASSLQGLAGALAYEQYF. In nucleotides, the CDR3 is TGTGCCAGCAGCCTCCAGGGACTAGCGGGAGCTCTCGCCTACGAGCAGTACTTC.

The genes are TRBV27 and TRBJ2-4, with TRBD2 matching over 9 bases. Trimming removed 3 bases from V and 9 bases from J; junction bases left unmatched: 6. Germline V gives CDR1 MNHEY, CDR2 SMNVEV (reference sequence). This CDR3 is built from 14 residues. The CDR3 bases are TGTGCCAGCAGTTTGGCTAGCGGGATCGGCATTCAGTACTTC. It encodes CASSLASGIGIQYF.